The source of this TCR beta chain is a study of OX40 agonist ivuxolimab in advanced cancers. Background for the entire study: Ivuxolimab, which targeted the costimulatory receptor OX40 (CD134), was an agonistic, fully human IgG2 monoclonal antibody. Intravenous ivuxolimab was administered to patients every 2 weeks at six dose levels: 0.01, 0.1, 0.3, 1.5, 3 and 10 mg/kg. Among the roughly 54 dose-escalation patients, around 19 had hepatocellular carcinoma, approximately 15 melanoma, 9 renal cell carcinoma and 9 head and neck cancer. In the dose-escalation cohort, around four fifths of patients were male, and the mean age was around 60 years, with a range of about 23 to 90. Patients were allowed to have had prior anti-PD-1, anti-PD-L1 or anti-CTLA-4 therapy, and more than 35% of the dose-escalation patients had been treated with checkpoint inhibitors. Partial responses occurred in three dose-escalation patients, of whom one had hepatocellular carcinoma and two had cutaneous melanoma. Peripheral TCRbeta sequencing was intended to test whether TCR sequence diversity was altered and clonal T-cell expansion was caused by ivuxolimab. The paper describes the monotherapy dose-escalation part (N = 52 patients) of the phase I trial of ivuxolimab.

Patients with autoimmune disease history or receiving systemic immunosuppression were excluded from the trial. Peripheral blood for TCR sequencing was collected from all dose cohorts at baseline, on cycle 4 day 1, and on cycle 7 day 1. The samples were taken from a phase I, first-in-human, multicenter, open-label dose-escalation trial of ivuxolimab. The trial enrolled adults with locally advanced or metastatic head and neck squamous cell, hepatocellular, melanoma or renal cell carcinoma. Before TCR sequencing, CD4+ T cells and CD8+ T cells from peripheral blood were sorted into separate populations. Overall results and qualifications from the work: In the 0.1-3.0 mg/kg groups, partial responders were among the patients with the lowest normalized peripheral clonal expansion, particularly in CD8+ T cells. The antigen specificity of the peripheral T cells that underwent clonal expansion was not determined. Low levels of normalized T-cell clonal expansion were also seen in some patients who did not respond. On average, CD8+ T cells showed more expanded clones than CD4+ T cells after ivuxolimab. Clonal expansion of both CD4+ and CD8+ blood T cells was observed from baseline to week 6 at doses 0.1 to 3.0 mg/kg.

Points on this clone: Its recognized antigen is unknown. No per-base quality is available; no much larger clone lies one base away.

Genomic DNA was isolated from the sorted cells so that the TCRbeta CDR3 region could be sequenced. The immunoSEQ Assay was used to sequence the TCRbeta CDR3 regions. TCRdb obtained this table from immuneACCESS and retained in-frame rearrangements with V and J assigned. These tables miss some clones; where compared with another copy, unresolved V genes account for less than half of the shortfall, and the remainder is unexplained. The sample table holds around 40,000 clones, of which around 87% were seen once. The ten most abundant clones make up 0.38% of the sample. The input for sequencing was CD4+ or CD8+ T cells sorted from blood, taken in a trial of the OX40 agonist ivuxolimab. The receptor's source is an adult with an advanced solid tumor such as melanoma, head and neck, liver or kidney cancer.

The CDR3 reads as follows: CASRSSTETQYF. The base sequence is TGTGCCAGCAGAAGTAGCACGGAGACCCAGTACTTC. The chain joins TRBV28 to TRBJ2-5, with no confidently assigned D gene. Via the germline V gene, CDR1 is MDHEN and CDR2 SYDVKM. Including the terminal cysteine and phenylalanine, the CDR3 comprises 12 residues. Just the 36-base CDR3 DNA is kept, in frame starting at base 1. At the junction V is shortened by 6 bases and J by 5 bases, with 10 bases in between.